A selection of T cell receptor beta chains follows, all from one sample in a study of blood T cells in healthy people across ages. TCRdb processed the 5' RACE reads anew with MiXCR; each CDR3 protein has one entry. This table holds hundreds of thousands of distinct CDR3 sequences, roughly 50% found once. Source material: blood. These receptors were collected from a man younger than 40 in good health. Each CDR3 is given with its conserved first and last residue. D genes are given only for firm matches. The size of a clone is reported for some rows only, either as once, few or many, or as a class for expanded clones.

size: NA
V: TRBV20-1
J: TRBJ2-3
D: TRBD2
DNA: TGCAGTGCTAGAGACCCCGTAGCGGGAGTGCTCACGAATACGCAGTATTTT
CDR3: CSARDPVAGVLTNTQYF

size: once
V: TRBV11-2
J: TRBJ1-1
D: NA
DNA: TGTGCCAGCAACCCGGGGGCAAGGACTGAAGCTTTCTTT
CDR3: CASNPGARTEAFF

size: NA
V: TRBV9
J: TRBJ2-1
D: NA
DNA: TGTGCCAGCAGCCATTCGTACAATGAGCAGTTCTTC
CDR3: CASSHSYNEQFF

size: NA
V: TRBV7-2
J: TRBJ2-1
D: NA
DNA: TGTGCCAGCAGCAAACAATCGGACGACAATGAGCAGTTCTTC
CDR3: CASSKQSDDNEQFF

size: NA
V: TRBV27
J: TRBJ2-1
D: NA
DNA: TGTGCCAGCAGTTTAGGGTCAGCGAACCCCTACAATGAGCAGTTCTTC
CDR3: CASSLGSANPYNEQFF

size: NA
V: TRBV7-7
J: TRBJ2-7
D: NA
DNA: TGTGCCAGCAGCTTAGCAGGGGTGGGATACTACGAGCAGTACTTC
CDR3: CASSLAGVGYYEQYF

size: NA
V: TRBV27
J: TRBJ2-1
D: NA
DNA: TGTGCCAGCAGTTTAACGAGGGCCCCTAAAAATGAGCAGTTCTTC
CDR3: CASSLTRAPKNEQFF

size: NA
V: TRBV6-1
J: TRBJ1-6
D: TRBD1
DNA: TGTGCCACTACGGACAGGGGGGCCTATAATTCACCCCTCCACTTT
CDR3: CATTDRGAYNSPLHF

size: NA
V: TRBV7-9
J: TRBJ2-3
D: NA
DNA: TGTGCCAGCAGCACCACTATCACAGATACGCAGTATTTT
CDR3: CASSTTITDTQYF

size: few
V: TRBV7-9
J: TRBJ1-5
D: NA
DNA: TGTGCCAGCAGCTCGGACGGGAATAGCAATCAGCCCCAGCATTTT
CDR3: CASSSDGNSNQPQHF

size: NA
V: TRBV20-1
J: TRBJ2-3
D: NA
DNA: TGCAGTGCTAGTACGGTGAGGATGCAAGATACGCAGTATTTT
CDR3: CSASTVRMQDTQYF

size: NA
V: TRBV20-1
J: TRBJ2-7
D: NA
DNA: TGCAGTGCTAGAGGAGCCCCCTACGAGCAGTACTTC
CDR3: CSARGAPYEQYF

size: NA
V: TRBV7-2
J: TRBJ2-7
D: NA
DNA: TGTGCCAGCAGCTTAGGGGACTTCGGCGAGCAGTACTTC
CDR3: CASSLGDFGEQYF

size: once
V: TRBV6-6
J: TRBJ1-5
D: NA
DNA: TGTGCCAGCAGTTACAGAGGGCCCCAAGGGAGCAATCAGCCCCAGCATTTT
CDR3: CASSYRGPQGSNQPQHF

size: few
V: TRBV15
J: TRBJ2-1
D: NA
DNA: TGTGCCACAGAAGCGGTCTCCTACAATGAGCAGTTCTTC
CDR3: CATEAVSYNEQFF

size: NA
V: TRBV3-1
J: TRBJ2-4
D: NA
DNA: TGTGCCAGCAGCCTCGCTATAACAGGGTTAGGGAACATTCAGTACTTC
CDR3: CASSLAITGLGNIQYF

size: NA
V: TRBV7-2
J: TRBJ2-6
D: TRBD2
DNA: TGTGCCAGCAGCTTATCACTAGCGGGAGCCTCTGGGGCCAACGTCCTGACTTTC
CDR3: CASSLSLAGASGANVLTF

size: NA
V: TRBV28
J: TRBJ1-2
D: NA
DNA: TGTGCCAGCAGGGTCCAGGGTGGCAACTATGGCTACACCTTC
CDR3: CASRVQGGNYGYTF

size: NA
V: TRBV12-3/TRBV12-4
J: TRBJ1-5
D: NA
DNA: TGTGCCAGCAGTAACCGGGACCGACCCAATCAGCCCCAGCATTTT
CDR3: CASSNRDRPNQPQHF

size: few
V: TRBV10-3
J: TRBJ1-1
D: NA
DNA: TGTGCCATCAGTGAGTCGGGTGGGATGAACACTGAAGCTTTCTTT
CDR3: CAISESGGMNTEAFF

size: NA
V: TRBV5-4
J: TRBJ2-6
D: NA
DNA: TGTGCCAGCATGGGACAAGTCTCTGGGGCCAACGTCCTGACTTTC
CDR3: CASMGQVSGANVLTF

size: few
V: TRBV2
J: TRBJ1-2
D: NA
DNA: TGTGCCAGCAGTGAAGGGCTTGGCTACACCTTC
CDR3: CASSEGLGYTF

size: once
V: TRBV29-1
J: TRBJ2-1
D: NA
DNA: TGCAGCGTTGAAGAAGATGTTTTGGCCTACAATGAGCAGTTCTTC
CDR3: CSVEEDVLAYNEQFF

size: few
V: TRBV12-3/TRBV12-4
J: TRBJ1-2
D: NA
DNA: TGTGCCAGCAGTTTCGGGGGTCTGAGAGATAACTATGGCTACACCTTC
CDR3: CASSFGGLRDNYGYTF

size: NA
V: TRBV24-1
J: TRBJ2-1
D: NA
DNA: TGTGCCACCAGCTCCCAGGGCCTAGGTCTCAATGAGCAGTTCTTC
CDR3: CATSSQGLGLNEQFF

size: once
V: TRBV6-6
J: TRBJ2-1
D: TRBD2
DNA: TGTGCCAGCAGTCTGACTAGCGGGACCTGCAATGAGCAGTTCTTC
CDR3: CASSLTSGTCNEQFF

size: few
V: TRBV6-5
J: TRBJ2-3
D: NA
DNA: TGTGCCAGCAGGAATCCTAGTTATGCGCAGTATTTT
CDR3: CASRNPSYAQYF

size: NA
V: TRBV6-5
J: TRBJ2-1
D: TRBD2
DNA: TGTGCCAGCAGTTACTCGCCCGGGACTAGCGGGGAAAACAATGAGCAGTTCTTC
CDR3: CASSYSPGTSGENNEQFF

size: NA
V: TRBV10-3
J: TRBJ2-5
D: NA
DNA: TGTGCCATCAGTGATCTGTTTGAGACCCAGTACTTC
CDR3: CAISDLFETQYF

size: NA
V: TRBV10-3
J: TRBJ2-7
D: TRBD2
DNA: TGTGCCACCTCTCCCGGACTAGCGGGATACTACGAGCAGTACTTC
CDR3: CATSPGLAGYYEQYF

size: NA
V: TRBV28
J: TRBJ1-2
D: NA
DNA: TGTGCCAGCAGCGCGACAGTGGGGGGCTACACCTTC
CDR3: CASSATVGGYTF

size: NA
V: TRBV28
J: TRBJ1-2
D: NA
DNA: TGTGCCAGCAGTTCGTCTGGTGGGAGCTATGGCTACACCTTC
CDR3: CASSSSGGSYGYTF

size: NA
V: TRBV9
J: TRBJ2-7
D: TRBD2
DNA: TGTGCCAGCAATCTAGCGGGAGAGTCCGAGCAGTACTTC
CDR3: CASNLAGESEQYF

size: NA
V: TRBV4-3
J: TRBJ2-1
D: TRBD2
DNA: TGCGCCAGCAGCCAAGACTACTCTAGCGGGAGTAATGAGCAGTTCTTC
CDR3: CASSQDYSSGSNEQFF

size: few
V: TRBV29-1
J: TRBJ2-1
D: TRBD2
DNA: TGCAGCGCCAACCGGGCGGGAGTTACTCCTTACAATGAGCAGTTCTTC
CDR3: CSANRAGVTPYNEQFF

size: NA
V: TRBV10-3
J: TRBJ2-7
D: NA
DNA: TGTGCCATCGGACGGACCCTCGACCGCTACGAGCAGTACTTC
CDR3: CAIGRTLDRYEQYF

size: few
V: TRBV5-1
J: TRBJ2-5
D: NA
DNA: TGCGCCAGCAGCTTGGATGGGGTAGAGACCCAGTACTTC
CDR3: CASSLDGVETQYF

size: NA
V: TRBV7-9
J: TRBJ2-1
D: TRBD2
DNA: TGTGCCAGCAGCCCGACGGGGGGAGACGAAAATGAGCAGTTCTTC
CDR3: CASSPTGGDENEQFF

size: NA
V: TRBV27
J: TRBJ2-1
D: TRBD2
DNA: TGTGCCAGCAGCCCTTCAGCGGGAGAATCCTACAATGAGCAGTTCTTC
CDR3: CASSPSAGESYNEQFF

size: NA
V: TRBV4-2
J: TRBJ2-3
D: NA
DNA: TGTGCCAGCAGCCAAGCTTTAGGACAAAACACAGATACGCAGTATTTT
CDR3: CASSQALGQNTDTQYF

size: once
V: TRBV5-1
J: TRBJ2-7
D: NA
DNA: TGCGCCAGCAGCTCCTCGTTCTCCTACGAGCAGTACTTC
CDR3: CASSSSFSYEQYF

size: NA
V: TRBV6-5
J: TRBJ2-7
D: TRBD1
DNA: TGTGCCAGCAGTTTTCTGAGACAGGGGACCGGGGACGAGCAGTACTTC
CDR3: CASSFLRQGTGDEQYF

size: few
V: TRBV29-1
J: TRBJ2-7
D: TRBD2
DNA: TGCAGCGTTTCGGGACTAGCGGGACGGGAATACGAGCAGTACTTC
CDR3: CSVSGLAGREYEQYF

size: NA
V: TRBV10-1
J: TRBJ1-6
D: NA
DNA: TGCGCCAGCAGTGAGGGGCCTTCACCCCTCCACTTT
CDR3: CASSEGPSPLHF

size: NA
V: TRBV5-1
J: TRBJ1-2
D: NA
DNA: TGCGCCAGCAGCTTGGCGGACATAGTGGGGGGCTACACCTTC
CDR3: CASSLADIVGGYTF

size: few
V: TRBV6-5
J: TRBJ2-5
D: TRBD2
DNA: TGTGCCAGCAGTTCCCCGCGACTAGCTGCCCAAGAGACCCAGTACTTC
CDR3: CASSSPRLAAQETQYF

size: NA
V: TRBV7-2
J: TRBJ2-5
D: TRBD1
DNA: TGTGCCAGCAGCCTTCCACAGGGGGCTTCGGAGACCCAGTACTTC
CDR3: CASSLPQGASETQYF

size: few
V: TRBV3-1
J: TRBJ2-7
D: TRBD1
DNA: TGTGCCAGCAGCCAGACTGCTTCCCGGGACAGGGGAAGAGACGAGCAGTACTTC
CDR3: CASSQTASRDRGRDEQYF

size: NA
V: TRBV20-1
J: TRBJ2-7
D: TRBD2
DNA: TGCAGTGCTAGAGATTCGGCTAGCGGGAGGTACGAGCAGTACTTC
CDR3: CSARDSASGRYEQYF

size: few
V: TRBV29-1
J: TRBJ2-5
D: NA
DNA: TGCAGCGTTGTACAGGTCTACCAAGAGACCCAGTACTTC
CDR3: CSVVQVYQETQYF

size: NA
V: TRBV7-9
J: TRBJ2-1
D: NA
DNA: TGTGCCAGCAGCTTGGGCCAAAACTACAATGAGCAGTTCTTC
CDR3: CASSLGQNYNEQFF

size: once
V: TRBV7-6
J: TRBJ2-5
D: NA
DNA: TGTGCCAGCAGCTTTGGTGGGACCGAAGAGACCCAGTACTTC
CDR3: CASSFGGTEETQYF

size: NA
V: TRBV2
J: TRBJ2-5
D: NA
DNA: TGTGCCAGCACACAGGGGCGGGGGGAGACCCAGTACTTC
CDR3: CASTQGRGETQYF

size: few
V: TRBV5-1
J: TRBJ1-2
D: TRBD1
DNA: TGCGCCAGCAGCTTGGGAGGACAGGGGCATGGCTACACCTTC
CDR3: CASSLGGQGHGYTF

size: few
V: TRBV6-5
J: TRBJ2-6
D: NA
DNA: TGTGCCAGCAGTTACTTTTCAGGGCTAAGCTCTGGGGCCAACGTCCTGACTTTC
CDR3: CASSYFSGLSSGANVLTF